This note documents a single T cell receptor beta chain sequence. This receptor's antigen is unknown. Base quality data are lacking; no much larger clone is found one base away. V lost 1 base and J lost 0 bases; the stretch between them is 19 bases long. The CDR3 measures 19 amino acids from cysteine to phenylalanine. The read is trimmed to its CDR3 DNA, 57 bases read in frame from base 1. Looking up the germline V gene yields CDR1 MNHNS and CDR2 SASEGT. The data were taken from a study of CD8 T cell repertoires and HIV-1 epitope variants (dated by TCRdb to the early 2020s). Regarding the complete study: T cells were stimulated in separate culture wells with each of twenty-five peptides representing autologous and known Gag and Nef epitope variants. For less than 13 days the cultures were kept in IMDM with gentamicin, and on days 3 and 7 half of the media was changed with IL-2, IL-7 and IL-15 added. The control conditions were a CMV, EBV and flu peptide pool, the Ebola AY9 epitope as a negative control, and a well with no peptide. A total of over 65 T cell cultures were run, with each culture condition done in triplicate except for one peptide, which was done in duplicate. Three Gag epitope families and Nef HW9 and YT9 were included among the tested epitopes. Using the EasySep Human T Cell Enrichment Kit, T cells were enriched and then co-cultured with an equal number of autologous T cell-negative cells acting as antigen-presenting cells. A 1M T cell aliquot was kept as an uncultured baseline condition, separate from the 80 or so T cell cultures. Overall study results and their limits: Four to six clonotypes recognized the Nef KF9 family and one clonotype recognized the HW9 family, while no responses were seen to the TAALDMSHF plasma variant. Only TCR beta chains were identified by the assay, and proliferation to antigen, not T cell function or cytokine profile, was indicated. Eight to ten antigen-specific TCR beta clonotypes were identified, and 5 or 6 of them appeared cross-reactive for autologous or known escape epitope variants.

Sequencing of TCR beta CDR3 regions was done on the immunoSEQ platform at survey depth. The QIAamp DNA micro kit was used to extract genomic DNA from every cultured and uncultured CD8+ T cell population. The published analysis was carried out like this. Samples with under 5,000 productive reads were excluded, and this exclusion removed 5 of the 75 HIV peptide-stimulated cultures. A MANAFEST web app trimmed sequences to CDR3 and removed nonproductive sequences, CDR3s under 5 amino acids, and those not starting C or ending F/W. Clonotypes were classified as antigen-specific only if expansion was observed in at least 2 of 3 replicates versus the no-peptide control at FDR 0.01, only within one epitope family. Specific clonotypes also needed at least fivefold higher frequency than in wells stimulated with peptides from other epitope families. The immuneACCESS repertoire file appears here via TCRdb, limited to in-frame rearrangements. These files lack a portion of the clones; in checked studies, under half of the deficit traces to unresolved V genes, and the cause of the others is not known. That table gives V, J and clone size, and the DNA gave D and trimming. The sample includes thousands of clones, with approximately 61% observed a single time. The ten largest account for under 55% of the sample.

The EasySep Human CD8+ T Cell Enrichment Kit was used on day 10 to isolate CD8+ T cells from every culture. The rearrangement joined TRBV6-1 to TRBJ2-1; the D segment cannot be called with confidence. Sequenced: cultured CD8+ T cells derived from PBMCs. The receptor's source is a male donor with HIV. The DNA reads TGTGCCAGCAGTGAAGAAGTGGTTATGAGGCTGAGCTCCTACAATGAGCAGTTCTTC. Translated, this is CASSEEVVMRLSSYNEQFF.